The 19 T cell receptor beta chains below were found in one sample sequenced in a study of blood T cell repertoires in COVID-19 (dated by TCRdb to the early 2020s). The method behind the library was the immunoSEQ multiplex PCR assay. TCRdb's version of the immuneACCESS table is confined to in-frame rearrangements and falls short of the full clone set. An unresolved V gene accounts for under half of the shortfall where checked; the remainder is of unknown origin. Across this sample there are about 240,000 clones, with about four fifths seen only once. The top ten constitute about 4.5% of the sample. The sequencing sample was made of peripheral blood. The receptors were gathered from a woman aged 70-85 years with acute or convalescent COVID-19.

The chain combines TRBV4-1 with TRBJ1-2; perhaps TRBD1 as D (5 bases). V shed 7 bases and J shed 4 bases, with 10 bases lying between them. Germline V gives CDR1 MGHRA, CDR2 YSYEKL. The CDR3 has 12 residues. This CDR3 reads CASKTDSYGYTF. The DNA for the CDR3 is TGCGCCAGCAAGACAGACTCCTATGGCTACACCTTC.

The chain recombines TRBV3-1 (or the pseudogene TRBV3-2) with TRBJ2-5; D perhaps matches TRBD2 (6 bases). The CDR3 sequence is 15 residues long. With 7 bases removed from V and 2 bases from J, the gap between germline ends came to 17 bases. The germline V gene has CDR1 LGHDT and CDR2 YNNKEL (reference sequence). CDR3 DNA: TGTGCCAGCACCCGGGGCCCTGGGGGGCAAGAGACCCAGTACTTC. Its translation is CASTRGPGGQETQYF.

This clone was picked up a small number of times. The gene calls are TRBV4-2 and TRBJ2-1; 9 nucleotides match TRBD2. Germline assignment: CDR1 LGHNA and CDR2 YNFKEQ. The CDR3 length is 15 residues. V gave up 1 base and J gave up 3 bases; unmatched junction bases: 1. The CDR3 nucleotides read TGTGCCAGCAGCCAAGCTAGCGGGGACTACAATGAGCAGTTCTTC. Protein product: CASSQASGDYNEQFF.

The CDR3 DNA is TGTGCCATCGGAGATCCCGGGGGGCGCGGGCAGCCCCAGCATTTT. The encoded protein is CAIGDPGGRGQPQHF. This chain connects TRBV10-3 to TRBJ1-5; weak D call: TRBD1 (6 bases). Trimming took 8 bases from V and 7 from J, leaving 21 bases between them. CDR3 length equals 15 residues. Germline CDR1 reads ENHRY; CDR2 reads SYGVKD.

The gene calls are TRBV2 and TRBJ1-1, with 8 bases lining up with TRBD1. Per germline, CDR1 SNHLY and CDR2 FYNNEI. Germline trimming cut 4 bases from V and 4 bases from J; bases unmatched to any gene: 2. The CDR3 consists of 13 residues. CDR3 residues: CASSGTGFTEAFF. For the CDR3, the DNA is TGTGCCAGCAGTGGGACAGGGTTCACTGAAGCTTTCTTT. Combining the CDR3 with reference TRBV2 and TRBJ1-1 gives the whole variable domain EPEVTQTPSHQVTQMGQEVILRCVPISNHLYFYWYRQILGQKVEFLVSFYNNEISEKSEIFDDQFSVERPDGSNFTLKIRSTKLEDSAMYFCASSGTGFTEAFFGQGTRLTVV.

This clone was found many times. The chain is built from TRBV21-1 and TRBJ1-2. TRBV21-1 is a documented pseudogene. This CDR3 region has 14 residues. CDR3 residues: CASIIMRDIYGYTF. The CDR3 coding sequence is TGTGCCAGCATCATCATGAGGGATATCTATGGCTACACCTTC.

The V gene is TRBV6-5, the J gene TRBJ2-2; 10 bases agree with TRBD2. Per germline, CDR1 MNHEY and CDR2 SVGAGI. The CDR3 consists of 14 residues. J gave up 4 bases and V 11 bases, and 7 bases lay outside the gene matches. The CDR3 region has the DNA TGTGCCGCCCGGATAGCGGGGGGCACCGGGGAGCTGTTTTTT. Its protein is CAARIAGGTGELFF.

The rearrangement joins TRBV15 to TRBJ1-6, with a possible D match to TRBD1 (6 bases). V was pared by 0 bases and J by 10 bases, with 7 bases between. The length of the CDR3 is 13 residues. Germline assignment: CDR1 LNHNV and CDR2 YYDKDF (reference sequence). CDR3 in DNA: TGTGCCACCAGCAGAGAGAGGGGGTCACCCCTCCACTTT. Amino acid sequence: CATSRERGSPLHF.

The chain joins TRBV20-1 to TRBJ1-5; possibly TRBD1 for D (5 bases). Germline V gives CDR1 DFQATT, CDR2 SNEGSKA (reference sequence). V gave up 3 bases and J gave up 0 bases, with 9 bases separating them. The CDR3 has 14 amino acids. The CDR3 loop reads CSASQGPSNQPQHF. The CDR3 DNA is TGCAGTGCTAGTCAGGGCCCTAGCAATCAGCCCCAGCATTTT.

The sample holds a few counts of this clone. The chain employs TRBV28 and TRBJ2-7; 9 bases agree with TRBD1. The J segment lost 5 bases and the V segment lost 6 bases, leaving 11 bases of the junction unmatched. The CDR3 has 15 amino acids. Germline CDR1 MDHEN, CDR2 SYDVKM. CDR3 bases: TGTGCCAGCAGATTTGGGGTACGGACAGGGGACGAGCAGTACTTC. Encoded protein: CASRFGVRTGDEQYF.

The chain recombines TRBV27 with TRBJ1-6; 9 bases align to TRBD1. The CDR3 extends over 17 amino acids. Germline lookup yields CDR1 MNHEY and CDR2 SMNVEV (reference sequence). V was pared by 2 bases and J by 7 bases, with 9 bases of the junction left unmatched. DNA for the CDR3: TGTGCCAGCAGTTTAACTGGGACAGGGAGGCCGAATTCACCCCTCCACTTT. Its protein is CASSLTGTGRPNSPLHF.

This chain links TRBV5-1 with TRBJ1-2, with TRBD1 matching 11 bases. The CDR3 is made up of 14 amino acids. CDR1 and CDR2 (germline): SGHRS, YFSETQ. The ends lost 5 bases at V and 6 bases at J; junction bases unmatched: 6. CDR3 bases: TGCGCCAGCAGACTCGGACAGGGGGCAAATGGCTACACCTTC. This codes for CASRLGQGANGYTF.

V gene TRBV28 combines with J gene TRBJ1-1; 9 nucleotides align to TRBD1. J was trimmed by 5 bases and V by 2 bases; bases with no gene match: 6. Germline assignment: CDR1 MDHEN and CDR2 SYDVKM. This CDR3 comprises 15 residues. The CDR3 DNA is TGTGCCAGCAGTTTAGATGACAGGGGGAGGACTGAAGCTTTCTTT. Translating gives CASSLDDRGRTEAFF.

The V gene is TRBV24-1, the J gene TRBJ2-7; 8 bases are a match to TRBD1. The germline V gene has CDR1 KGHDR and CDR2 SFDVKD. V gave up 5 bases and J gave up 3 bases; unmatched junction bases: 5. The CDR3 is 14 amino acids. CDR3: CATSAADRGYEQYF. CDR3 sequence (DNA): TGTGCCACCAGTGCCGCCGACAGGGGCTACGAGCAGTACTTC.

The CDR3 is CATRDRGAINYGYTF. CDR3 DNA: TGTGCCACCCGGGACAGGGGGGCTATTAACTATGGCTACACCTTC. V gene TRBV19 combines with J gene TRBJ1-2; 11 bases are shared with TRBD1. Germline lookup yields CDR1 LNHDA and CDR2 SQIVND (reference sequence). V dropped 10 bases and J dropped 1; count of bases not matched to a gene: 8. CDR3 length equals 15 residues.

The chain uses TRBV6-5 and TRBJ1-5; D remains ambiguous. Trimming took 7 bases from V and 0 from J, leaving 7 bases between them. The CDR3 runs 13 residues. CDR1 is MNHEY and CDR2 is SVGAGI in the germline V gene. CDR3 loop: CASMGNSNQPQHF. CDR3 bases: TGTGCCAGCATGGGCAATAGCAATCAGCCCCAGCATTTT.

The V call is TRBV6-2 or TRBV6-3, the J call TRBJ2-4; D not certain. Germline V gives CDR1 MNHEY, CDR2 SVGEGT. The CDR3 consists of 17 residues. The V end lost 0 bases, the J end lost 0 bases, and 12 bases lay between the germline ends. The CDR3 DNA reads TGTGCCAGCAGTTACTCGGTGCAGTCCCTAGCCAAAAACATTCAGTACTTC. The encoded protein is CASSYSVQSLAKNIQYF.

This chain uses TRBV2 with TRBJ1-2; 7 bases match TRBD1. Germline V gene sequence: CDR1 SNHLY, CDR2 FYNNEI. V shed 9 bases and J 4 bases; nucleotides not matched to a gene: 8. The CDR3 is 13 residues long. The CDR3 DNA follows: TGTGCCAGTACAACCGACAGGGCCTATGGCTACACCTTC. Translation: CASTTDRAYGYTF.

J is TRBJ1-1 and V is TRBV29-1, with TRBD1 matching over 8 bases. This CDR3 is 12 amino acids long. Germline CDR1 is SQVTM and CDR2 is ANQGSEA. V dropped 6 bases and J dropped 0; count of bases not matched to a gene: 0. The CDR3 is CSVRGLNTEAFF. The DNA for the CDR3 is TGCAGCGTCAGGGGGCTGAACACTGAAGCTTTCTTT. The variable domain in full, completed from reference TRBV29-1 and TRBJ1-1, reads SAVISQKPSRDICQRGTSLTIQCQVDSQVTMMFWYRQQPGQSLTLIATANQGSEATYESGFVIDKFPISRPNLTFSTLTVSNMSPEDSSIYLCSVRGLNTEAFFGQGTRLTVV.